This TCR beta chain derives from a study of metastatic and nonmetastatic thyroid tumors. Study as a whole: Patients with malignant and benign thyroid disease provided blood and tumor or nodule tissue, whose repertoires were compared.

CDR1 and CDR2 (germline): SGHRS, YFSETQ. The CDR3 loop spans 13 amino acids. V was pared by 1 base and J by 6 bases, with 10 bases between. As originally analysed: The authors used CDR3 differences across clinicopathological groups to build a distant-metastasis classifier for papillary thyroid cancer. With MiXCR, TCRdb reprocessed the PCR reads. TCRdb, not the original authors, processed these V and J calls. The profile shows some 52,000 clones, roughly 15% of them singletons. General observations from the study: It was reportedly found that TCR beta diversity was significantly higher in malignant thyroid tumors than in benign nodules, a difference seen in both blood and tumor samples.

The entire patient cohort was treatment-naive prior to thyroid surgery. This clone has at least ten counts. Its antigen is unidentified. This TCR was recovered from a female donor with papillary thyroid cancer or a benign thyroid nodule (not recorded which). Some clones in this sample may be carry-over from other donors' samples. What was sequenced was blood. The chain joins TRBV5-1 to TRBJ1-1, with a tentative D call TRBD1 (5 bases). As DNA, the CDR3 is TGCGCCAGCAGCTTGCGGGGGGAGGCTGAAGCTTTCTTT. Its protein is CASSLRGEAEAFF.